Each of the 3 T cell receptor beta chains below was sequenced from the same sample in a study of metastatic and nonmetastatic thyroid tumors. TCRdb reanalyzed the PCR reads via MiXCR. This table holds under 15,000 clones, approximately 22% found once. Thyroid surgery had not been preceded by any treatment in any patient. The specimen sequenced was blood. The receptors stem from a female donor with papillary thyroid cancer or a benign thyroid nodule (not recorded which). Some clones in this sample may be carry-over from other donors' samples.

Within the sample, this clone is medium-sized. This chain joins TRBV20-1 and TRBJ2-7, with TRBD2 as a possible D gene (7 bases). Germline CDR1 reads DFQATT; CDR2 reads SNEGSKA (reference sequence). The CDR3 is 13 amino acids. Deletions cut 3 bases from V and 9 bases from J, with 18 bases between. The CDR3 spells CSASSHSRGAQYF. In DNA form, the CDR3 reads TGCAGTGCTAGCTCTCACTCCCGGGGGGCGCAGTACTTC.

By share, this clone counts as medium-sized. The chain is built from TRBV6-1 and TRBJ2-7, with TRBD1 matching 9 bases. V dropped 6 bases and J dropped 7; count of bases not matched to a gene: 10. Germline CDR1 and CDR2: MNHNS and SASEGT. This CDR3 region has 14 residues. CDR3 sequence (DNA): TGTGCCAGCAGCCTACAACAGGGGGCGGGTGAGCAGTACGTC. This codes for CASSLQQGAGEQYV.

This chain links TRBV28 with TRBJ1-1; D call uncertain. The V gene's germline CDR1 is MDHEN and CDR2 SYDVKM. The CDR3 runs to 14 residues. Trimming took off 3 bases at V and 1 base at J, with 9 bases between the two ends. CDR3 loop: CASSFRAQNTEAFF. The CDR3 DNA follows: TGTGCCAGCAGTTTCCGGGCGCAGAACACTGAAGCTTTCTTT. The full variable domain, in which reference TRBV28 and TRBJ1-1 provide the parts outside the CDR3, is DVKVTQSSRYLVKRTGEKVFLECVQDMDHENMFWYRQDPGLGLRLIYFSYDVKMKEKGDIPEGYSVSREKKERFSLILESASTNQTSMYLCASSFRAQNTEAFFGQGTRLTVV.